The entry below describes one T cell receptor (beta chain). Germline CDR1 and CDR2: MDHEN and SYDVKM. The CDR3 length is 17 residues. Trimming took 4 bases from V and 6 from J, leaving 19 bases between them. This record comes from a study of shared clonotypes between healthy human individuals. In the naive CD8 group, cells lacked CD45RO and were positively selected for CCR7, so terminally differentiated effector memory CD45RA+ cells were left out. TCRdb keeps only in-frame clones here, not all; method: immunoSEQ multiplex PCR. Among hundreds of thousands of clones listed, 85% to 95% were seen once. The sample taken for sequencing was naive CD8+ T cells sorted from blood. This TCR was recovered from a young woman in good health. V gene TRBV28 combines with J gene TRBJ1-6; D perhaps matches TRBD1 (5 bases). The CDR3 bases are TGTGCCAGCAGTTCAAGGGCTATACCTGGGGGTAATTCACCCCTCCACTTT. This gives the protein CASSSRAIPGGNSPLHF.